The 21 T cell receptor beta chains below come from one sample, sequenced in a study of T cell responses to AZD1222 COVID-19 vaccine. Method: immunoSEQ multiplex PCR; TCRdb's copy keeps in-frame clones and lacks some. The table records 150,000 to 200,000 clones, more than 70% of them present only once. This specimen consisted of peripheral blood, obtained 28 days after the second AZD1222 dose. These receptors all come from an adult who received the AZD1222 COVID-19 vaccine.

The chain links TRBV6-1 to TRBJ2-7; D might be TRBD1 or TRBD2, each matching 6 bases. The germline V gene encodes CDR1 MNHNS and CDR2 SASEGT. This CDR3 is built from 14 residues. The V and J ends lost 1 base and 4 bases respectively, with 11 bases between them. CDR3 coding DNA: TGTGCCAGCAGTGAAGTCGGGGGCGCGTACGAGCAGTACTTC. Protein: CASSEVGGAYEQYF.

The gene calls are TRBV10-3 and TRBJ2-7, with D possibly TRBD1 on 5 matching bases. The CDR3 totals 15 residues. The germline V gene encodes CDR1 ENHRY and CDR2 SYGVKD. The V end was cut by 3 bases, the J end by 1 base, with 13 bases between. CDR3 nucleotide sequence: TGTGCCATCAGTGATGGACATGGGAAGTCCTACGAGCAGTACTTC. Protein product: CAISDGHGKSYEQYF.

This clone turned up a few times. V gene TRBV7-9 combines with J gene TRBJ1-2; tentative D call: TRBD1 (5 bases). V lost 1 base and J lost 4, with 22 bases in between. Germline CDR1 is SEHNR and CDR2 is FQNEAQ (reference sequence). The length of the CDR3 is 18 residues. CDR3 protein: CASSLGPSGAGTGYGYTF. CDR3 coding DNA: TGTGCCAGCAGCTTAGGCCCCAGCGGGGCAGGTACGGGCTATGGCTACACCTTC. The whole variable domain, remainder taken from reference TRBV7-9 and TRBJ1-2, is DTGVSQNPRHKITKRGQNVTFRCDPISEHNRLYWYRQTLGQGPEFLTYFQNEAQLEKSRLLSDRFSAERPKGSFSTLEIQRTEQGDSAMYLCASSLGPSGAGTGYGYTFGSGTRLTVV.

The chain is built from TRBV19 and TRBJ1-5; the D is unclear. CDR1 LNHDA and CDR2 SQIVND come from the germline V gene (reference sequence). The V and J ends lost 0 bases and 9 bases respectively, with 12 bases between them. The CDR3 totals 14 residues. CDR3 DNA: TGTGCCAGTAGTATAGATCTATACGCGTTGCCCCAGCATTTT. Translation: CASSIDLYALPQHF.

DNA of the CDR3: TGTGCCAGCAGTTCCTGGGGACAGACCTCTAGCAATCAGCCCCAGCATTTT. This codes for CASSSWGQTSSNQPQHF. The chain combines TRBV6-2 or TRBV6-3 with TRBJ1-5; 7 nucleotides match TRBD1. The germline CDR1 and CDR2 sequences are MNHEY and SVGEGT. This CDR3 has 17 residues. The junction had 9 bases not matched to a gene; V was cut back by 4 bases and J by 0 bases.

The rearrangement uses TRBV4-1 and TRBJ1-1; D gene uncertain. Germline CDR1 is MGHRA and CDR2 is YSYEKL. The CDR3 sequence is 17 residues long. The V end was cut by 0 bases, the J end by 4 bases, with 18 bases between. CDR3 nucleotide sequence: TGCGCCAGCAGCCAAGATCCTCAGACACCTTTATTCACTGAAGCTTTCTTT. Translation gives CASSQDPQTPLFTEAFF.

This chain uses TRBV9 with TRBJ2-5, with TRBD2 matching over 8 bases. Looked up from germline, CDR1 is SGDLS and CDR2 is YYNGEE. This CDR3 comprises 16 residues. Trimming removed 0 bases from V and 4 bases from J; junction bases left unmatched: 8. The CDR3 DNA sequence: TGTGCCAGCAGCGTAGCGGGGGGGCGGCTAGGAGAGACCCAGTACTTC. Translation gives CASSVAGGRLGETQYF.

The V and J genes are TRBV19 and TRBJ2-1; possibly TRBD1 for D (5 bases). CDR1 and CDR2 from the germline V gene are LNHDA and SQIVND (reference sequence). The CDR3 is 12 amino acids. V gave up 5 bases and J gave up 7 bases, with 9 bases separating them. The CDR3 protein is CASSLDRNEQFF. The CDR3 nucleotides read TGTGCCAGTAGTCTTGACAGAAATGAGCAGTTCTTC.

The chain recombines TRBV18 with TRBJ2-2; D remains unclear. Germline lookup yields CDR1 KGHSH and CDR2 LQKENI. V was clipped by 3 bases and J by 5 bases, with 10 bases between them. The CDR3 extends over 14 amino acids. CDR3 nucleotides: TGTGCCAGCTCACCCCAGGACGCAACCGGGGAGCTGTTTTTT. Translated: CASSPQDATGELFF.

The chain recombines TRBV12-3 or TRBV12-4 with TRBJ1-6, with D perhaps TRBD1 (5 bases). The CDR3 loop spans 13 amino acids. V was pared by 1 base and J by 8 bases, with 6 bases between. The CDR3 loop reads CASSLGGDSPLHF. The DNA for the CDR3 is TGTGCCAGCAGTTTAGGAGGGGATTCACCCCTCCACTTT.

This chain connects TRBV7-9 to TRBJ2-7, with D possibly TRBD2 on 6 matching bases. The V and J ends lost 1 base and 0 bases respectively, with 10 bases between them. CDR1 is SEHNR and CDR2 is FQNEAQ in the germline V gene (reference sequence). This CDR3 is 15 amino acids long. In DNA form, the CDR3 reads TGTGCCAGCAGCTTAGGGGAGGTCGCCTCCTACGAGCAGTACTTC. It encodes CASSLGEVASYEQYF.

This clone has just one count. J is TRBJ1-5 and V is TRBV7-2; possibly TRBD1 for D (5 bases). V was cut by 2 bases and J by 6 bases, with 11 bases left in between. The CDR3 totals 14 residues. Germline V gene lookup returns CDR1 SGHTA and CDR2 FQGNSA. As DNA, the CDR3 is TGTGCCAGCAGCTTAACCCTGGGACCTCAGCCCCAGCATTTT. Translating it yields CASSLTLGPQPQHF.

This chain joins TRBV5-1 and TRBJ2-7, with 9 nucleotides matching TRBD1. The germline CDR1 and CDR2 sequences are SGHRS and YFSETQ. The CDR3 spans 13 residues. Trimming removed 3 bases from V and 2 bases from J; junction bases left unmatched: 0. DNA of the CDR3: TGCGCCAGCAGCTGGGACAGGGCCTACGAGCAGTACTTC. Translation: CASSWDRAYEQYF.

This chain joins TRBV28 and TRBJ2-2; 9 bases match TRBD2. Germline assignment: CDR1 MDHEN and CDR2 SYDVKM. The length of the CDR3 is 17 residues. Trimming took 4 bases from V and 0 from J; bases not matched to a gene: 6. The CDR3 spells CASSWGRLAANTGELFF. DNA for the CDR3: TGTGCCAGCAGTTGGGGTAGACTAGCGGCGAACACCGGGGAGCTGTTTTTT. Based on the CDR3 plus reference TRBV28 and TRBJ2-2, the full variable domain is DVKVTQSSRYLVKRTGEKVFLECVQDMDHENMFWYRQDPGLGLRLIYFSYDVKMKEKGDIPEGYSVSREKKERFSLILESASTNQTSMYLCASSWGRLAANTGELFFGEGSRLTVL.

This clone was counted once. This chain uses TRBV6-2 or TRBV6-3 with TRBJ2-7; 7 bases agree with TRBD2. J gave up 4 bases and V 0 bases, and 18 bases lay outside the gene matches. The CDR3 has 19 residues. Germline CDR1 MNHEY, CDR2 SVGEGT. CDR3 DNA sequence: TGTGCCAGCAGTTACTCGAGAGTTCGCGTCAGCGGGATTACTTACGAGCAGTACTTC. Its protein is CASSYSRVRVSGITYEQYF.

V usage is TRBV27 and J usage is TRBJ1-1; a possible D gene is TRBD1 (6 bases). Trimming cost V 3 bases and J 9 bases, with 20 bases left between them. The CDR3 has 15 residues. Germline-derived CDR1 and CDR2 are MNHEY and SMNVEV (reference sequence). This chain's CDR3 is CASSFLGAAVGKAFF. The CDR3 DNA follows: TGTGCCAGCAGTTTCCTGGGGGCCGCTGTGGGAAAAGCTTTCTTT.

V is TRBV6-5 and J is TRBJ1-1; weak D call: TRBD1 (5 bases). Trimming left V 11 bases short and J 0 bases short, with 16 bases between. In germline, CDR1 is MNHEY, CDR2 SVGAGI. CDR3 length: 14 amino acids. DNA for the CDR3: TGTGCCTGCCGTAGCGGACAATTGAACACTGAAGCTTTCTTT. This codes for CACRSGQLNTEAFF.

The V call is TRBV6-5, the J call TRBJ1-3; weak D call: TRBD1 (6 bases). Looked up from germline, CDR1 is MNHEY and CDR2 is SVGAGI. The CDR3 has 14 residues. With 10 bases removed from V and 0 bases from J, the gap between germline ends came to 13 bases. The CDR3 spells CATSRDTSGNTIYF. CDR3 in DNA: TGTGCCACCTCACGGGACACCTCTGGAAACACCATATATTTT.

The chain links TRBV29-1 to TRBJ1-3; D is undetermined. The germline CDR1 and CDR2 sequences are SQVTM and ANQGSEA. V dropped 4 bases and J dropped 0 bases, with 10 bases sitting between them. The CDR3 loop spans 14 amino acids. CDR3 nucleotide sequence: TGCAGCGTTGTAGGAGGGAGCTCTGGAAACACCATATATTTT. It specifies CSVVGGSSGNTIYF.

J is TRBJ2-4 and V is TRBV6-2 or TRBV6-3; 9 nucleotides match TRBD2. Losses at the gene ends were 3 bases for V and 2 bases for J; bases not matched to a gene: 2. The CDR3 contains 15 residues. CDR1 is MNHEY, CDR2 SVGEGT, per germline. The CDR3 reads CASSYLAGSKNIQYF. The CDR3 nucleotides are TGTGCCAGCAGTTATCTAGCGGGATCCAAAAACATTCAGTACTTC.

Turning to this clone: The sample holds other DNA sequences that translate to the same CDR3. The V call is TRBV6-4, the J call TRBJ2-3; D call uncertain. V was pared by 2 bases and J by 1 base, with 4 bases between. Germline V gene lookup returns CDR1 MRHNA and CDR2 SNTAGT. This CDR3 is built from 13 residues. In DNA, the CDR3 is TGTGCCAGCAGTGACCAACGCACAGATACGCAGTATTTT. This encodes CASSDQRTDTQYF.